One and the same sample provided the 17 T cell receptor beta chains below, sequenced in a study of cytomegalovirus exposure and HLA in healthy donors. Some clones are missing from TCRdb's copy, which holds only in-frame ones; the method was immunoSEQ multiplex PCR. The sample gives approximately 200,000 clones, about 81% of which show up once; roughly 1.2% is in the top ten. Sample: PBMCs. All receptors derive from a woman in her 30s in good health and CMV-seronegative.

This clone was detected only a few times. This chain joins TRBV7-8 and TRBJ2-7; a weak D match, TRBD1 (6 bases). The ends were cut back, 4 bases at V and 2 bases at J, with 15 bases in the middle. In germline, CDR1 is SGHVS, CDR2 FQNEAQ. CDR3 size: 15 residues. In DNA, the CDR3 is TGTGCCAGCAGCTCAGAACGGGCAGGGGCCTACGAGCAGTACTTC. Amino acid sequence: CASSSERAGAYEQYF. Complete variable domain (other parts from reference TRBV7-8 and TRBJ2-7): GAGVSQSPRYKVAKRGQDVALRCDPISGHVSLFWYQQALGQGPEFLTYFQNEAQLDKSGLPSDRFFAERPEGSVSTLKIQRTQQEDSAVYLCASSSERAGAYEQYFGPGTRLTVT.

This clone was recorded a few times. J is TRBJ1-3 and V is TRBV6-5, with TRBD1 as a possible D gene (6 bases). CDR1 is MNHEY, CDR2 SVGAGI, per germline. The CDR3 spans 16 residues. V was pared by 2 bases and J by 0 bases, with 11 bases between. The DNA for the CDR3 is TGTGCCAGCAGTTACACAGGGCCCCACTCTGGAAACACCATATATTTT. Amino acid sequence: CASSYTGPHSGNTIYF.

This clone has only a few counts. The chain joins TRBV19 to TRBJ2-7, with 9 bases aligning to TRBD1. Germline V gives CDR1 LNHDA, CDR2 SQIVND (reference sequence). Losses at the gene ends were 4 bases for V and 3 bases for J; bases not matched to a gene: 4. The CDR3 has 14 amino acids. CDR3 coding DNA: TGTGCCAGTAGTAGACAGGGGGGAGGCTACGAGCAGTACTTC. It translates to CASSRQGGGYEQYF.

The chain links TRBV28 to TRBJ2-7; 8 nucleotides match TRBD1. The junction had 9 bases not matched to a gene; V was cut back by 3 bases and J by 5 bases. This CDR3 has 15 amino acids. Looked up from germline, CDR1 is MDHEN and CDR2 is SYDVKM. The CDR3 coding sequence is TGTGCCAGCAGTTTCAGGGGGCCTGCTTCCCACGAGCAGTACTTC. It codes for CASSFRGPASHEQYF.

This rearrangement joins TRBV10-3 to TRBJ2-7; 9 nucleotides agree with TRBD1. This CDR3 has 14 residues. In germline, CDR1 is ENHRY, CDR2 SYGVKD. V was clipped by 3 bases and J by 5 bases; unmatched bases: 5. CDR3 nucleotides: TGTGCCATCAGTGACCGGACAGGGGCTCACGAGCAGTACTTC. It encodes CAISDRTGAHEQYF.

The chain carries TRBV25-1 and TRBJ1-1; 8 bases are a match to TRBD1. V lost 4 bases and J lost 1; bases outside the gene matches: 8. CDR1 and CDR2 from the germline V gene are MGHDK and SYGVNS. The CDR3 is 16 residues long. In DNA, the CDR3 is TGTGCCAGCAGTGTTCGATCGACAGGGGAGAACACTGAAGCTTTCTTT. The encoded protein is CASSVRSTGENTEAFF.

This clone was recorded only once. This chain links TRBV30 with TRBJ2-3, with 7 nucleotides matching TRBD2. V was pared by 4 bases and J by 9 bases, with 7 bases of the junction left unmatched. CDR3 length equals 12 residues. The germline CDR1 and CDR2 sequences are GTSNPN and SVGIG (reference sequence). In DNA form, the CDR3 reads TGTGCCTGGATACCACCTAGCGGAACGCAGTATTTT. This translates into CAWIPPSGTQYF.

The V call is TRBV2, the J call TRBJ2-7; D perhaps matches TRBD1 (6 bases). V was pared by 5 bases and J by 5 bases, with 16 bases between. Germline V gene data show CDR1 as SNHLY and CDR2 as FYNNEI. The CDR3 totals 14 residues. The CDR3 sequence: CASSPTRGYHEQYF. CDR3 DNA: TGTGCCAGCAGTCCCACCAGGGGATACCACGAGCAGTACTTC.

The chain carries TRBV2 and TRBJ2-5; TRBD1 is a possible D gene (7 bases). The CDR3 is made up of 14 amino acids. Trimming pared 6 bases from V and 5 bases from J, leaving 16 bases between. Germline lookup yields CDR1 SNHLY and CDR2 FYNNEI. The CDR3 DNA follows: TGTGCCAGCAGCCTCTCAGGGGGGATGGAGACCCAGTACTTC. This encodes CASSLSGGMETQYF.

This clone was counted only a few times. The chain employs TRBV6-6 and TRBJ1-2; D not resolved. Trimming removed 10 bases at V and 6 bases at J, with 18 bases between. In germline, CDR1 is MNHNY, CDR2 SVGAGI (reference sequence). This CDR3 has 13 residues. CDR3 DNA sequence: TGTGCCACAACAGCCTCGTTGGTAAATGGCTACACCTTC. Translating gives CATTASLVNGYTF.

This clone was counted once. The rearrangement links TRBV27 to TRBJ1-1; D unresolved. This CDR3 contains 13 residues. The germline gives CDR1 MNHEY, CDR2 SMNVEV (reference sequence). The ends were cut back, 10 bases at V and 4 bases at J, with 16 bases in the middle. The chain's CDR3 is CATLRALGTEAFF. The DNA of the CDR3 is TGTGCCACACTGCGGGCTTTGGGCACTGAAGCTTTCTTT.

The V and J genes are TRBV5-1 and TRBJ2-3, with D possibly being TRBD1 (5 bases). This CDR3 spans 14 amino acids. Germline CDR1 reads SGHRS; CDR2 reads YFSETQ. V dropped 2 bases and J dropped 2 bases, with 9 bases sitting between them. The CDR3 here is CASSLRQPTDTQYF. The CDR3 nucleotides are TGCGCCAGCAGCTTACGACAGCCCACAGATACGCAGTATTTT.

This clone has only a few counts. At the DNA level, this CDR3 is encoded by other sequences in the same sample as well. The V and J genes are TRBV29-1 and TRBJ1-1; D call uncertain. The CDR3 totals 12 residues. The ends were cut back, 3 bases at V and 5 bases at J, with 10 bases in the middle. Germline V gives CDR1 SQVTM, CDR2 ANQGSEA. This chain's CDR3 is CSVDPGGTEAFF. DNA of the CDR3: TGCAGCGTTGACCCGGGTGGTACTGAAGCTTTCTTT.

The chain has TRBV28 and TRBJ1-2; D call uncertain. Trimming took off 10 bases at V and 4 bases at J, with 19 bases between the two ends. This CDR3 has 14 residues. Per the germline V gene, CDR1 is MDHEN and CDR2 is SYDVKM. The CDR3: CATEVQEISYGYTF. The CDR3 region has the DNA TGTGCCACCGAAGTCCAGGAAATAAGCTATGGCTACACCTTC.

The chain employs TRBV11-2 and TRBJ2-7; 9 bases are shared with TRBD2. V dropped 1 base and J dropped 2; count of bases not matched to a gene: 6. CDR3 length: 16 amino acids. Germline V gene data show CDR1 as SGHAT and CDR2 as FQNNGV. CDR3 nucleotide sequence: TGTGCCAGCAGCTTAGGGTCAGCGGGGGGAGCCTACGAGCAGTACTTC. Translating gives CASSLGSAGGAYEQYF.

This chain uses TRBV6-1 with TRBJ2-7; no clear D. The CDR3 contains 12 residues. V was shortened by 2 bases and J by 3 bases, with 5 bases between the two germline ends. In germline, CDR1 is MNHNS, CDR2 SASEGT. In DNA form, the CDR3 reads TGTGCCAGCAGTGAACTTAGCTACGAGCAGTACTTC. Its translation is CASSELSYEQYF.

V and J are TRBV30 and TRBJ2-7, with D tentatively TRBD1 (5 bases). V lost 0 bases to trimming and J lost 2 bases, with 5 bases between them. CDR3 length: 12 residues. Germline V gene data show CDR1 as GTSNPN and CDR2 as SVGIG (reference sequence). The CDR3: CAWSVQAYEQYF. CDR3 nucleotide sequence: TGTGCCTGGAGTGTACAGGCCTACGAGCAGTACTTC.